Below are 15 T cell receptor beta chains sequenced from a single sample in a study of shared clonotypes between healthy human individuals. Generated by immunoSEQ multiplex PCR, the TCRdb table keeps only in-frame clones and is missing some. The sample lists 550,000 to 700,000 clones, less than 80% occurring once. The sequencing input was memory CD4+ T cells sorted from blood. The sample's subset: CD45RA-negative fraction. Receptors were obtained from a woman between 25 and 40 years old in good health.

The rearrangement joins TRBV11-3 to TRBJ2-1, with TRBD1 matching over 9 bases. Trimming cost V 4 bases and J 9 bases; bases outside gene matches: 13. Germline V lookup: CDR1 SGHNT, CDR2 YENEEA. The CDR3 length is 16 residues. The CDR3 spells CASSSGVGQGSGEQFF. CDR3 DNA sequence: TGTGCCAGCAGCTCGGGCGTGGGACAGGGCTCTGGTGAGCAGTTCTTC.

The rearrangement uses TRBV19 and TRBJ1-5; TRBD1 is a possible D gene (5 bases). This CDR3 comprises 16 residues. The germline CDR1 and CDR2 sequences are LNHDA and SQIVND (reference sequence). V dropped 4 bases and J dropped 0 bases, with 13 bases sitting between them. In nucleotides, the CDR3 is TGTGCCAGTAGTACCCCTACAGGATATAGCAATCAGCCCCAGCATTTT. The encoded protein is CASSTPTGYSNQPQHF. The complete variable domain, with remaining parts taken from reference TRBV19 and TRBJ1-5, reads DGGITQSPKYLFRKEGQNVTLSCEQNLNHDAMYWYRQDPGQGLRLIYYSQIVNDFQKGDIAEGYSVSREKKESFPLTVTSAQKNPTAFYLCASSTPTGYSNQPQHFGDGTRLSIL.

J is TRBJ2-5 and V is TRBV27, with TRBD1 matching over 12 bases. Germline assignment: CDR1 MNHEY and CDR2 SMNVEV (reference sequence). J lost 2 bases, V lost 10 bases, and 8 bases had no gene match. CDR3 length equals 15 residues. The CDR3 is CATWDRGPDQETQYF. As DNA, the CDR3 is TGTGCCACGTGGGACAGGGGGCCCGATCAAGAGACCCAGTACTTC.

The rearrangement links TRBV10-3 to TRBJ2-3; 7 bases map to TRBD1. The CDR3 sequence is 14 residues long. V was pared by 2 bases and J by 1 base, with 0 bases of the junction left unmatched. CDR1 and CDR2 from the germline V gene are ENHRY and SYGVKD. The chain's CDR3 is CAISEGTGTDTQYF. The CDR3 bases are TGTGCCATCAGTGAGGGGACAGGCACAGATACGCAGTATTTT.

In regard to this clone: Mismatch with germline at one junction end may stem from a read error. This rearrangement joins TRBV30 to TRBJ2-2; 10 bases match TRBD1. CDR1 and CDR2 (germline): GTSNPN, SVGIG (reference sequence). The CDR3 consists of 13 residues. The CDR3 DNA is TGTGCCGGGAGGACAGGGGGGACCGGGGAGCTGTTTTTT. Amino acid sequence: CAGRTGGTGELFF.

The chain joins TRBV4-2 to TRBJ2-1; D unclear. The CDR3 loop spans 16 amino acids. Germline CDR1 reads LGHNA; CDR2 reads YNFKEQ. V was shortened by 1 base and J by 15 bases, with 25 bases between the two germline ends. CDR3: CASSQADGRTRNRRFF. The DNA for the CDR3 is TGTGCCAGCAGCCAAGCGGACGGACGGACCCGTAATAGGAGGTTCTTC.

CDR3 region: CAISSNSGSSYNEQFF. The CDR3 nucleotides read TGTGCCATCAGTTCTAATAGCGGGAGCTCCTACAATGAGCAGTTCTTC. This chain links TRBV10-3 with TRBJ2-1, with 9 bases aligning to TRBD2. The CDR3 extends over 16 amino acids. The V and J ends lost 5 bases and 0 bases, in that order; junction bases with no gene match: 5. CDR1 is ENHRY and CDR2 is SYGVKD in the germline V gene.

The CDR3 nucleotides are TGTGCCAGCAGTGAAGCGGGCGGACAATACGAGCAGTACTTC. This sequence encodes CASSEAGGQYEQYF. The chain uses TRBV27 and TRBJ2-7; tentatively, D is TRBD2 (6 bases). Germline V gene data show CDR1 as MNHEY and CDR2 as SMNVEV (reference sequence). The CDR3 has 14 amino acids. With 5 bases removed from V and 4 bases from J, the gap between germline ends came to 15 bases.

The chain joins TRBV6-1 to TRBJ2-7; 7 nucleotides align to TRBD2. Per the germline V gene, CDR1 is MNHNS and CDR2 is SASEGT. The CDR3 is made up of 15 amino acids. Trimming cost V 6 bases and J 0 bases; bases outside gene matches: 8. In nucleotides, the CDR3 is TGTGCCAGCAGGACCCCTGGCGGGAGCTCCTACGAGCAGTACTTC. Protein product: CASRTPGGSSYEQYF.

The chain is built from TRBV2 and TRBJ1-4; D is uncertain. The CDR3 has 15 residues. The ends were cut back, 0 bases at V and 8 bases at J, with 13 bases in the middle. The germline V gene encodes CDR1 SNHLY and CDR2 FYNNEI. CDR3 protein: CASSEAPGTGEKLFF. The CDR3 DNA is TGTGCCAGCAGTGAAGCTCCGGGAACGGGGGAAAAACTGTTTTTT.

The genes are TRBV7-2 and TRBJ2-1; the D is unclear. V was trimmed by 5 bases and J by 4 bases, leaving 6 bases between them. The CDR3 is 12 amino acids. Germline V gene data show CDR1 as SGHTA and CDR2 as FQGNSA. This CDR3 is CASSIPYNEQFF. The CDR3 DNA reads as TGTGCCAGCAGCATTCCGTACAATGAGCAGTTCTTC.

This clone occurred a few times. The sample contains more than one DNA sequence encoding this CDR3. The V call is TRBV5-1, the J call TRBJ1-3; 7 nucleotides line up with TRBD1. V shed 6 bases, J shed 4 bases, and the junction held 7 bases outside the gene matches. CDR1 is SGHRS and CDR2 is YFSETQ in the germline V gene. This CDR3 comprises 14 residues. CDR3 nucleotides: TGCGCCAGCACCCCCGGGACAGACGGAAACACCATATATTTT. Amino acids: CASTPGTDGNTIYF.

The chain couples TRBV7-6 to TRBJ2-7; possible D gene TRBD2, 6 bases. Germline assignment: CDR1 SGHVS and CDR2 FNYEAQ. Trimming removed 0 bases from V and 3 bases from J, with 15 bases in between. The CDR3 consists of 16 residues. The CDR3: CASSLALGSGHYEQYF. The CDR3, as DNA: TGTGCCAGCAGCTTAGCGCTCGGTAGCGGCCACTACGAGCAGTACTTC.

This clone was seen a single time. This CDR3 is CASSLDSPSGETQYF. The CDR3 DNA is TGCGCCAGCAGCCTAGACAGCCCCTCAGGAGAGACCCAGTACTTC. The chain employs TRBV5-1 and TRBJ2-5; the D gene is possibly TRBD1 (5 bases). Germline lookup yields CDR1 SGHRS and CDR2 YFSETQ. This CDR3 is 15 amino acids long. Trimming removed 4 bases from V and 4 bases from J, with 17 bases in between.

The J gene is TRBJ2-1, the V gene TRBV5-1, with 9 bases that match TRBD2. J was trimmed by 2 bases and V by 3 bases; bases with no gene match: 6. The CDR3 has 16 amino acids. Germline V CDR1 and CDR2: SGHRS, YFSETQ. The CDR3 bases are TGCGCCAGCAGCTATCCGAGCGGGGGGACCTACAATGAGCAGTTCTTC. Encoded protein: CASSYPSGGTYNEQFF.